This TCR beta chain was recovered during a study of CD8 T cells in ankylosing spondylitis. Broader study findings: Reportedly, matched ankylosing spondylitis synovial fluid was significantly enriched for disease-linked clones.

MiXCR was run by TCRdb on the 5' RACE reads, yielding one entry per CDR3 protein. The repertoire holds 130,000 to 150,000 distinct CDR3 sequences, with roughly 7.7% as singletons. The germline gives CDR1 SNHLY, CDR2 FYNNEI. V shed 4 bases, J shed 0 bases, and the junction held 6 bases outside the gene matches. The CDR3 has 17 residues. This clonotype has at least ten counts. Antigen unknown. The clonotype was recovered from a male donor with ankylosing spondylitis. Source material: synovial fluid, either unsorted or a sorted T cell fraction (not recorded which). The gene calls are TRBV2 and TRBJ2-1, with 10 positions matching TRBD2. Here the CDR3 reads CASSATLAGVSYNEQFF. The CDR3 region has the DNA TGTGCCAGCAGTGCGACTCTAGCGGGGGTCTCCTACAATGAGCAGTTCTTC. The full variable domain, completed using reference TRBV2 and TRBJ2-1, is EPEVTQTPSHQVTQMGQEVILRCVPISNHLYFYWYRQILGQKVEFLVSFYNNEISEKSEIFDDQFSVERPDGSNFTLKIRSTKLEDSAMYFCASSATLAGVSYNEQFFGPGTRLTVL.